The T cell receptor beta chain under discussion was sequenced for a study of OX40 agonist ivuxolimab in advanced cancers. CDR1 KGHSH and CDR2 LQKENI come from the germline V gene. CDR3 length: 16 residues. V was trimmed by 3 bases and J by 0 bases, leaving 11 bases between them. The method was immunoSEQ multiplex PCR; TCRdb's version includes in-frame clones alone and lacks a portion of them. This repertoire shows 45,000 to 65,000 clones, approximately 90% found once; its top ten account for 11%. Source: CD4+ or CD8+ T cells sorted from blood, taken in a trial of the OX40 agonist ivuxolimab. This chain uses TRBV18 with TRBJ2-2; no clear D gene. This receptor was obtained from an adult with an advanced solid tumor such as melanoma, head and neck, liver or kidney cancer. Here the CDR3 reads CASSPVLPTNTGELFF. In nucleotides, the CDR3 is TGTGCCAGCTCACCGGTTCTACCTACGAACACCGGGGAGCTGTTTTTT.